The 32 T cell receptor beta chains given below trace back to one sample, sequenced in a study of T cells in Graves' hyperthyroidism and ophthalmopathy. What was amplified from RNA transcripts were TCR beta CDR3 regions. In the first-round RT-PCR of the TCR CDR3, the HTBI primer set was used. TCRdb independently ran MiXCR on the multiplex PCR reads; one entry per CDR3 protein. The data show hundreds of thousands of distinct CDR3 sequences, with 15% to 18% seen just once and roughly 7.7% held by the top ten. The material sequenced was blood. The receptors stem from a woman between 18 and 29 years old with Graves' hyperthyroidism.

This clonotype was detected only a few times. The chain recombines TRBV11-2 with TRBJ2-7; 9 bases match TRBD2. From germline, CDR1 is SGHAT and CDR2 FQNNGV. The J segment lost 0 bases and the V segment lost 4 bases, leaving 7 bases of the junction unmatched. CDR3 length: 16 amino acids. CDR3 sequence: CASSSPRGRASYEQYF. The CDR3 region has the DNA TGTGCCAGCAGCTCCCCCCGCGGGAGGGCCTCCTACGAGCAGTACTTC.

V usage is TRBV7-2 and J usage is TRBJ2-3; D ambiguous. The CDR3 is 15 residues long. Trimming shortened V by 0 bases and J by 3 bases, and 10 bases separated the two germline ends. Germline CDR1 SGHTA, CDR2 FQGNSA. The CDR3 protein is CASSLAGQKTDTQYF. In DNA form, the CDR3 reads TGTGCCAGCAGCTTAGCGGGCCAAAAAACAGATACGCAGTATTTT.

Only a few counts were recorded for this clonotype. The rearrangement links TRBV19 to TRBJ1-5; D is unresolved. This CDR3 comprises 13 residues. V dropped 3 bases and J dropped 3 bases, with 6 bases sitting between them. Per the germline V gene, CDR1 is LNHDA and CDR2 is SQIVND (reference sequence). The DNA for the CDR3 is TGTGCCAGTAGTATCTCTCACAATCAGCCCCAGCATTTT. Translating it yields CASSISHNQPQHF.

This clonotype was detected many times. The chain uses TRBV6-1 and TRBJ1-4; D unclear. The V end lost 5 bases, the J end lost 8 bases, and 21 bases lay between the germline ends. CDR3 length: 16 residues. From germline, CDR1 is MNHNS and CDR2 SASEGT. This chain's CDR3 is CASSSGLPQAGEKLFF. In DNA form, the CDR3 reads TGTGCCAGCAGTTCGGGCCTCCCGCAAGCGGGCGAAAAACTGTTTTTT.

This rearrangement joins TRBV7-6 to TRBJ2-5; weak D call: TRBD2 (7 bases). V was trimmed by 6 bases and J by 5 bases, leaving 22 bases between them. The CDR3 spans 16 residues. Germline V gene data show CDR1 as SGHVS and CDR2 as FNYEAQ. CDR3 residues: CASRVEGEGHSETQYF. In DNA, the CDR3 is TGTGCCAGCAGAGTAGAGGGGGAGGGCCACTCGGAGACCCAGTACTTC.

In this sample, this clonotype turned up a few times. The chain has TRBV9 and TRBJ2-5; D unclear. V lost 0 bases to trimming and J lost 4 bases, with 10 bases between them. Per germline, CDR1 SGDLS and CDR2 YYNGEE. The CDR3 has 14 residues. The DNA for the CDR3 is TGTGCCAGCAGCGTAGATAACTATCCAGAGACCCAGTACTTC. Residues: CASSVDNYPETQYF. Full variable domain (outside the CDR3, taken from reference TRBV9 and TRBJ2-5): DSGVTQTPKHLITATGQRVTLRCSPRSGDLSVYWYQQSLDQGLQFLIQYYNGEERAKGNILERFSAQQFPDLHSELNLSSLELGDSALYFCASSVDNYPETQYFGPGTRLLVL.

This clonotype has a count of ten or more. The genes are TRBV7-9 and TRBJ2-1; D gene unclear. Per the germline V gene, CDR1 is SEHNR and CDR2 is FQNEAQ (reference sequence). The CDR3 length is 14 residues. With 2 bases removed from V and 8 bases from J, the gap between germline ends came to 13 bases. The CDR3 sequence: CASSLILSPDEQFF. The CDR3 DNA reads as TGTGCCAGCAGCTTAATTCTCTCCCCCGATGAGCAGTTCTTC.

Turning to this clonotype: Being one base from a much bigger clone, this may be a read error. The chain couples TRBV12-3 or TRBV12-4 to TRBJ2-7; no clear D gene. CDR3 length: 13 residues. The CDR3 loop is CASSPLPPTEQSF. The CDR3 nucleotides read TGTGCCAGCAGTCCCCTCCCACCAACCGAGCAGTCCTTC.

This clonotype appeared many times. The chain has TRBV30 and TRBJ1-5; weak D call: TRBD1 (5 bases). V lost 0 bases, J lost 4 bases, and 10 bases lay in between. Germline lookup yields CDR1 GTSNPN and CDR2 SVGIG (reference sequence). This CDR3 is built from 14 residues. The CDR3, as DNA: TGTGCCTGGAGTGTACCAGGGTGGAATCAGCCCCAGCATTTT. Amino acids: CAWSVPGWNQPQHF.

This clonotype occurred many times. The chain uses TRBV3-1 and TRBJ2-5, with D hard to call. The germline V gene encodes CDR1 LGHDT and CDR2 YNNKEL (reference sequence). The CDR3 spans 13 residues. V lost 4 bases, J lost 7 bases, and 13 bases lay in between. CDR3 sequence reads: CASSLQTWGTQYF. In nucleotides, the CDR3 is TGTGCCAGCAGCCTCCAGACTTGGGGGACCCAGTACTTC.

In this sample, this clonotype turned up many times. The J gene is TRBJ1-6, the V gene TRBV5-1, with D possibly matching TRBD1 (5 bases). CDR3 length: 13 amino acids. CDR1 and CDR2 from the germline V gene are SGHRS and YFSETQ. V was clipped by 5 bases and J by 7 bases, with 10 bases between them. The CDR3 is CASRGEGNSPLHF. As DNA, the CDR3 is TGCGCCAGCAGAGGGGAAGGGAATTCACCCCTCCACTTT.

This clonotype has only a few counts. The J gene is TRBJ1-1, the V gene TRBV7-8; 7 nucleotides agree with TRBD1. The CDR3 has 16 residues. Unmatched junction bases numbered 11, after V lost 6 bases and J lost 1 base. Germline CDR1 SGHVS, CDR2 FQNEAQ. This chain's CDR3 is CASSFSPWTGNTEAFF. CDR3 bases: TGTGCCAGCAGTTTTAGCCCCTGGACAGGGAACACTGAAGCTTTCTTT.

J is TRBJ2-1 and V is TRBV5-1; possibly TRBD2 for D (5 bases). The ends were cut back, 3 bases at V and 2 bases at J, with 12 bases in the middle. The CDR3 loop spans 15 amino acids. Germline CDR1 reads SGHRS; CDR2 reads YFSETQ. CDR3 in amino acids: CASSSPGKPYNEQFF. The CDR3 coding sequence is TGCGCCAGCAGCTCCCCGGGGAAACCCTACAATGAGCAGTTCTTC.

This clonotype was seen many times. This sequence joins TRBV20-1 and TRBJ2-7; 10 bases map to TRBD1. The V gene's germline CDR1 is DFQATT and CDR2 SNEGSKA (reference sequence). This CDR3 contains 18 residues. The junction had 12 bases not matched to a gene; V was cut back by 1 base and J by 0 bases. The DNA for the CDR3 is TGCAGTGCTAGAGTACAAAAATCCGGGACAGGGGACTCCTACGAGCAGTACTTC. It specifies CSARVQKSGTGDSYEQYF.

The table lists this clonotype with many counts. The rearrangement links TRBV2 to TRBJ2-7, with D hard to call. The germline V gene has CDR1 SNHLY and CDR2 FYNNEI. V was trimmed by 5 bases and J by 5 bases, leaving 13 bases between them. The length of the CDR3 is 13 residues. The CDR3 sequence: CASSYLVGHEQYF. CDR3 coding DNA: TGTGCCAGCAGTTACTTGGTCGGGCACGAGCAGTACTTC. Complete variable domain (other parts from reference TRBV2 and TRBJ2-7): EPEVTQTPSHQVTQMGQEVILRCVPISNHLYFYWYRQILGQKVEFLVSFYNNEISEKSEIFDDQFSVERPDGSNFTLKIRSTKLEDSAMYFCASSYLVGHEQYFGPGTRLTVT.

This clonotype was detected many times. The chain recombines TRBV3-1 with TRBJ1-5; 8 nucleotides line up with TRBD1. CDR1 is LGHDT and CDR2 is YNNKEL in the germline V gene (reference sequence). V was clipped by 4 bases and J by 7 bases; unmatched bases: 12. CDR3 length equals 16 residues. The DNA for the CDR3 is TGTGCCAGCAGCCCTCTGGACAGGGTGGAAGGACAGCCCCAGCATTTT. Its translation is CASSPLDRVEGQPQHF.

This clonotype has just a few counts. CDR3 sequence (DNA): TGCAGTGCTAGAGGCCGGTCGACAGGGGTTAATTCACCCCTCCACTTT. It encodes CSARGRSTGVNSPLHF. The chain links TRBV20-1 to TRBJ1-6; TRBD1 agrees at 8 bases. The J segment lost 6 bases and the V segment lost 1 base, leaving 8 bases of the junction unmatched. The CDR3 is 16 amino acids. CDR1 is DFQATT, CDR2 SNEGSKA, per germline (reference sequence).

V usage is TRBV28 and J usage is TRBJ2-3; possibly TRBD2 for D (6 bases). Trimming pared 8 bases from V and 1 base from J, leaving 16 bases between. Looked up from germline, CDR1 is MDHEN and CDR2 is SYDVKM. This CDR3 is 15 amino acids long. CDR3 loop: CASGSGRGRTDTQYF. The DNA of the CDR3 is TGTGCCAGCGGCTCCGGGCGGGGTCGCACAGATACGCAGTATTTT. Full variable domain (missing parts from reference TRBV28 and TRBJ2-3): DVKVTQSSRYLVKRTGEKVFLECVQDMDHENMFWYRQDPGLGLRLIYFSYDVKMKEKGDIPEGYSVSREKKERFSLILESASTNQTSMYLCASGSGRGRTDTQYFGPGTRLTVL.

This clonotype was counted ten times or more. This chain connects TRBV28 to TRBJ2-2; tentatively, D is TRBD1 or TRBD2 (5 bases each). The ends were cut back, 6 bases at V and 4 bases at J, with 15 bases in the middle. Germline loops: CDR1 MDHEN, CDR2 SYDVKM. CDR3 size: 15 residues. CDR3: CASRRVGESTGELFF. CDR3 DNA: TGTGCCAGCAGAAGGGTAGGGGAGAGCACCGGGGAGCTGTTTTTT.

This clonotype appeared many times. V gene TRBV2 combines with J gene TRBJ2-7; 10 nucleotides align to TRBD1. CDR3 length: 14 amino acids. V gave up 5 bases and J gave up 4 bases; unmatched junction bases: 5. The germline gives CDR1 SNHLY, CDR2 FYNNEI. This chain's CDR3 is CASSRQGQGYEQYF. Written as DNA, the CDR3 is TGTGCCAGCAGTAGGCAGGGACAGGGGTACGAGCAGTACTTC.

This clonotype was counted at least ten times. V gene TRBV11-2 combines with J gene TRBJ2-7, with 9 nucleotides matching TRBD1. This CDR3 has 13 residues. The V segment lost 3 bases and the J segment 4 bases; nucleotides outside the gene matches: 1. The germline V gene encodes CDR1 SGHAT and CDR2 FQNNGV. CDR3 protein: CASSFGTGYEQYF. The CDR3 nucleotides read TGTGCCAGCAGCTTTGGGACAGGGTACGAGCAGTACTTC.

This clonotype came up many times. This chain joins TRBV7-9 and TRBJ2-1, with D maybe TRBD1 (6 bases). The germline V gene has CDR1 SEHNR and CDR2 FQNEAQ (reference sequence). The CDR3 is 11 amino acids. V was cut by 5 bases and J by 13 bases, with 12 bases left in between. Written as DNA, the CDR3 is TGTGCCAGCAGCCACAGGGCCCGACAGTTCTTC. Its protein is CASSHRARQFF.

The CDR3 nucleotides read TGTGCCAGCAGTTCGGACAGGGATGGTTCACCCCTCCACTTT. This encodes CASSSDRDGSPLHF. V gene TRBV6-5 combines with J gene TRBJ1-6, with 8 nucleotides matching TRBD1. The trim removed 4 bases at V and 9 bases at J, leaving 5 bases unmatched. The CDR3 length is 14 residues. Germline V gene data show CDR1 as MNHEY and CDR2 as SVGAGI.

In this sample, this clonotype turned up a few times. The chain carries TRBV6-1 and TRBJ2-2; TRBD2 matches at 11 bases. Germline CDR1 is MNHNS and CDR2 is SASEGT. This CDR3 region has 17 residues. V shed 7 bases, J shed 0 bases, and the junction held 7 bases outside the gene matches. The CDR3 DNA sequence: TGTGCCAGCACTTTTAGCGGGGGGGCGTCGAACACCGGGGAGCTGTTTTTT. It yields the protein CASTFSGGASNTGELFF.

This clonotype has ten or more counts. CDR3 protein: CASNKGDRNEKLFF. CDR3 in DNA: TGTGCCAGCAATAAAGGGGACCGTAATGAAAAACTGTTTTTT. V gene TRBV12-3 or TRBV12-4 combines with J gene TRBJ1-4; a weak D match, TRBD1 (5 bases). V lost 7 bases and J 4 bases, leaving 13 bases between the germline ends. This CDR3 region has 14 residues.

This clonotype was observed at least ten times. CDR3 coding DNA: TGTGCCAGCAGCTTCGGGACCGACAATGAGCAGTTCTTC. Encoded protein: CASSFGTDNEQFF. The chain recombines TRBV13 with TRBJ2-1, with D tentatively TRBD1 or TRBD2 (5 bases each). The CDR3 runs 13 residues. Trimming cost V 3 bases and J 5 bases, with 8 bases left between them. Germline assignment: CDR1 PRHDT and CDR2 FYEKMQ (reference sequence).

The chain uses TRBV6-1 and TRBJ2-5; a possible D gene is TRBD2 (6 bases). Deletions cut 6 bases from V and 2 bases from J, with 16 bases between. Germline values: CDR1 MNHNS, CDR2 SASEGT. The CDR3 loop spans 15 amino acids. CDR3 amino acids: CASSHRRGIQETQYF. As DNA, the CDR3 is TGTGCCAGCAGCCATAGACGGGGGATACAAGAGACCCAGTACTTC.

This clonotype came up many times. This sequence joins TRBV12-3 or TRBV12-4 and TRBJ2-2, with 8 bases lining up with TRBD2. The CDR3 is 16 residues long. Unmatched junction bases numbered 6, after V lost 5 bases and J lost 1 base. This chain's CDR3 is CASSPGTRLNTGELFF. The CDR3 bases are TGTGCCAGCAGTCCCGGGACTAGGTTGAACACCGGGGAGCTGTTTTTT.

This clonotype was picked up many times. The chain is built from TRBV5-6 and TRBJ1-1, with a possible D match to TRBD1 (6 bases). Per germline, CDR1 SGHDT and CDR2 YYEEEE. The CDR3 sequence is 16 residues long. Trimming took off 4 bases at V and 2 bases at J, with 18 bases between the two ends. CDR3 region: CASSIPWGGANTEAFF. The DNA for the CDR3 is TGTGCCAGCAGCATCCCCTGGGGGGGGGCTAACACTGAAGCTTTCTTT.

This clonotype was picked up many times. The chain combines TRBV7-9 with TRBJ1-1; D is possibly TRBD1 (5 bases). The CDR3 extends over 14 amino acids. V dropped 7 bases and J dropped 4 bases, with 16 bases sitting between them. The germline gives CDR1 SEHNR, CDR2 FQNEAQ (reference sequence). The CDR3 nucleotides are TGTGCCAGCACCCCCCCCAGGGAGGCCACTGAAGCTTTCTTT. Its protein product is CASTPPREATEAFF.

In its sample, this clonotype was seen many times. The chain is built from TRBV7-9 and TRBJ2-7, with 9 bases matching TRBD1. CDR1 SEHNR and CDR2 FQNEAQ come from the germline V gene (reference sequence). V shed 5 bases, J shed 5 bases, and the junction held 13 bases outside the gene matches. The CDR3 contains 16 residues. The CDR3 bases are TGTGCCAGCAGCGCCCTTCGGGACAGGGCGCGGGACGAGCAGTACTTC. Protein product: CASSALRDRARDEQYF.

This clonotype has a count of ten or more. The V gene is TRBV18, the J gene TRBJ1-2; the D is unclear. There are 14 residues in the CDR3. V was cut by 2 bases and J by 7 bases, with 14 bases left in between. Germline loops: CDR1 KGHSH, CDR2 LQKENI. Written as DNA, the CDR3 is TGTGCCAGCTCACCATCGGACCCGTTGGGTGGCTACACCTTC. Its protein is CASSPSDPLGGYTF.